This TCR beta chain was recorded in a study of OX40 agonist ivuxolimab in advanced cancers. Germline-derived CDR1 and CDR2 are SGHDN and FVKESK. The CDR3 sequence is 15 residues long. V was clipped by 5 bases and J by 2 bases, with 14 bases between them. The method was immunoSEQ multiplex PCR; TCRdb's version includes in-frame clones alone and lacks a portion of them. This sample carries approximately 31,000 clones, about 92% of them seen once, and the ten largest clones take approximately 26%. This TCR derives from an adult with an advanced solid tumor such as melanoma, head and neck, liver or kidney cancer. The rearrangement joins TRBV14 to TRBJ2-3; D is undetermined. Here the sequenced sample was CD4+ or CD8+ T cells sorted from blood, taken in a trial of the OX40 agonist ivuxolimab. CDR3 DNA: TGTGCCAGCAGCTTCGCACGGGCGGTCACAGATACGCAGTATTTT. This gives the protein CASSFARAVTDTQYF.